Listed here are 14 T cell receptor beta chains from one sample, sequenced in a study of blood T cell repertoires in COVID-19. The data were produced by immunoSEQ multiplex PCR, yet TCRdb's version contains in-frame clones alone and is incomplete. Of approximately 150,000 clones detected, 75% to 85% appear once; the ten largest clones hold approximately 7.6%. Sequencing input: peripheral blood. All receptors come from a woman between 55 and 75 years old with COVID-19, enrolled during active disease.

The chain employs TRBV9 and TRBJ2-3; TRBD2 matches at 8 bases. CDR1 and CDR2 (germline): SGDLS, YYNGEE. The CDR3 consists of 16 residues. With V trimmed by 4 bases and J by 3 bases, 10 bases remained unmatched. The CDR3 DNA sequence: TGTGCCAGCAGCCTCTGGGGAGCGGGAGCAACAGATACGCAGTATTTT. Its translation is CASSLWGAGATDTQYF.

This rearrangement joins TRBV4-2 to TRBJ2-7; 11 nucleotides align to TRBD2. Germline loops: CDR1 LGHNA, CDR2 YNFKEQ. After removal of 4 bases from V and 3 bases from J, the junction contained 17 bases not matched to a gene. This CDR3 has 19 residues. CDR3 loop: CASSPDRGGLADPSYEQYF. CDR3 in DNA: TGTGCCAGCAGCCCCGACAGGGGGGGACTAGCGGACCCTAGCTACGAGCAGTACTTC.

This clone was observed a single time. The chain couples TRBV13 to TRBJ2-3; possibly TRBD2 for D (6 bases). Germline V lookup: CDR1 PRHDT, CDR2 FYEKMQ (reference sequence). Trimming left V 0 bases short and J 2 bases short, with 9 bases between. The CDR3 has 15 residues. CDR3 protein: CASSLGEGFTDTQYF. In DNA form, the CDR3 reads TGTGCCAGCAGCTTAGGGGAGGGGTTCACAGATACGCAGTATTTT.

This clone has only a few counts. The rearrangement joins TRBV3-1 (or the pseudogene TRBV3-2) to TRBJ2-1; a weak D match, TRBD1 (5 bases). CDR1 LGHDT and CDR2 YNNKEL come from the germline V gene (reference sequence). This CDR3 spans 13 amino acids. With 1 base removed from V and 10 bases from J, the gap between germline ends came to 11 bases. In DNA form, the CDR3 reads TGTGCCAGCAGCCAAGGCAGGGCAGGAGAGCAGTTCTTC. It specifies CASSQGRAGEQFF.

V usage is TRBV6-6 and J usage is TRBJ1-5, with D possibly being TRBD1 (6 bases). The CDR3 extends over 14 amino acids. Looked up from germline, CDR1 is MNHNY and CDR2 is SVGAGI (reference sequence). V was clipped by 6 bases and J by 3 bases, with 12 bases between them. This CDR3 is CASRNPGDNQPQHF. CDR3 nucleotides: TGTGCCAGCAGAAACCCAGGGGACAATCAGCCCCAGCATTTT.

J is TRBJ2-1 and V is TRBV6-2 or TRBV6-3; 11 bases fit TRBD2. Losses at the gene ends were 0 bases for V and 8 bases for J; bases not matched to a gene: 6. There are 16 residues in the CDR3. The germline gives CDR1 MNHEY, CDR2 SVGEGT. In DNA form, the CDR3 reads TGTGCCAGCAGTTACTCGATAGCGGGGGGGCGGGATGAGCAGTTCTTC. Translation gives CASSYSIAGGRDEQFF.

The J gene is TRBJ2-3, the V gene TRBV25-1, with D possibly matching TRBD1 (6 bases). The length of the CDR3 is 16 residues. CDR1 and CDR2 (germline): MGHDK, SYGVNS. V lost 3 bases, J lost 5 bases, and 18 bases lay in between. In nucleotides, the CDR3 is TGTGCCAGCAGTGAGGGGGCTCGGGGCCGAGTAGATACGCAGTATTTT. Amino acid sequence: CASSEGARGRVDTQYF.

This chain links TRBV7-3 with TRBJ2-5; 10 bases fit TRBD2. The CDR3 length is 15 residues. Germline trimming cut 5 bases from V and 0 bases from J; bases unmatched to any gene: 3. Germline V gene lookup returns CDR1 SGHTA and CDR2 FQGTGA. CDR3 amino acids: CASSISGGHQETQYF. In DNA form, the CDR3 reads TGTGCCAGCAGCATTAGCGGGGGGCACCAAGAGACCCAGTACTTC.

This chain connects TRBV4-1 to TRBJ2-7; D is possibly TRBD1 (5 bases). The CDR3 contains 14 residues. V lost 8 bases, J lost 3 bases, and 17 bases lay in between. From germline, CDR1 is MGHRA and CDR2 YSYEKL. The CDR3 DNA reads as TGCGCCAGCTCGCTCCGGCAGGGCTACTACGAGCAGTACGTC. Translated: CASSLRQGYYEQYV.

V and J are TRBV7-9 and TRBJ1-5, with D possibly TRBD1 on 6 matching bases. Germline V gives CDR1 SEHNR, CDR2 FQNEAQ (reference sequence). CDR3 length: 13 amino acids. V was pared by 8 bases and J by 1 base, with 9 bases between. CDR3 sequence reads: CASQGLSNQPQHF. The CDR3 region has the DNA TGTGCCAGCCAGGGGCTGAGCAATCAGCCCCAGCATTTT.

This chain uses TRBV14 with TRBJ2-7, with 7 bases that match TRBD1. V dropped 1 base and J dropped 0; count of bases not matched to a gene: 6. Germline V gene sequence: CDR1 SGHDN, CDR2 FVKESK. The CDR3 consists of 16 residues. CDR3 DNA: TGTGCCAGCAGCCAAGGGGGACAGCGACCCTCCTACGAGCAGTACGTC. Translation: CASSQGGQRPSYEQYV.

The CDR3 sequence: CASSPIGQGPSGNTEAFF. The CDR3 nucleotides read TGTGCCAGTAGTCCAATAGGGCAGGGGCCCTCAGGGAACACTGAAGCTTTCTTT. The V call is TRBV19, the J call TRBJ1-1; a weak D match, TRBD1 (6 bases). This CDR3 has 18 residues. V lost 5 bases, J lost 1 base, and 23 bases lay in between. Germline loops: CDR1 LNHDA, CDR2 SQIVND (reference sequence).

The chain has TRBV30 and TRBJ1-3, with 7 bases fitting TRBD1. Germline trimming cut 3 bases from V and 2 bases from J; bases unmatched to any gene: 7. Looked up from germline, CDR1 is GTSNPN and CDR2 is SVGIG (reference sequence). The CDR3 loop spans 15 amino acids. The CDR3 sequence: CAWRYPGTAGNTIYF. The CDR3 region has the DNA TGTGCCTGGAGATACCCTGGGACAGCTGGAAACACCATATATTTT.

The chain is built from TRBV9 and TRBJ2-7; a weak D match, TRBD2 (7 bases). The CDR3 spans 15 residues. With 3 bases removed from V and 3 bases from J, the gap between germline ends came to 16 bases. Germline V gene sequence: CDR1 SGDLS, CDR2 YYNGEE. CDR3 protein: CASSERGGTVYEQYF. CDR3 sequence (DNA): TGTGCCAGCAGCGAGAGGGGGGGCACCGTCTACGAGCAGTACTTC. The full variable domain, with the rest looked up from reference TRBV9 and TRBJ2-7, is DSGVTQTPKHLITATGQRVTLRCSPRSGDLSVYWYQQSLDQGLQFLIQYYNGEERAKGNILERFSAQQFPDLHSELNLSSLELGDSALYFCASSERGGTVYEQYFGPGTRLTVT.